These 10 T cell receptor beta chains share one sample of origin, sequenced in a study of blood T cell repertoires in COVID-19. Generated by immunoSEQ multiplex PCR, the TCRdb table keeps only in-frame clones and is missing some. Of 70,000 to 75,000 clones listed, around three quarters were seen once; the top ten hold more than 25%. The sample consisted of peripheral blood. Every receptor here comes from a man in his sixties with active or convalescent COVID-19.

Concerning this clone: The junction differs from germline at one of its ends, possibly a read error. Other DNA sequences within the sample encode an identical CDR3. The chain is built from TRBV2 and TRBJ2-5, with 11 bases matching TRBD2. The CDR3 sequence is 17 residues long. Germline V gene data show CDR1 as SNHLY and CDR2 as FYNNEI. The CDR3 sequence: CASSHLAGGRRQETQYF. Written as DNA, the CDR3 is TGTGCCAGCAGCCACCTAGCGGGGGGACGACGACAAGAAACCCAGTACTTC.

The gene calls are TRBV4-1 and TRBJ1-2; possibly TRBD1 for D (5 bases). Germline V gives CDR1 MGHRA, CDR2 YSYEKL. V gave up 2 bases and J gave up 3 bases, with 7 bases separating them. This CDR3 has 13 amino acids. CDR3 sequence: CASSQQGYYGYTF. The CDR3 nucleotides read TGCGCCAGCAGCCAACAGGGATACTATGGCTACACCTTC.

The rearrangement uses TRBV9 and TRBJ1-4; D not certain. This CDR3 has 16 amino acids. Looked up from germline, CDR1 is SGDLS and CDR2 is YYNGEE. Trimming took 0 bases from V and 8 from J, leaving 17 bases between them. The CDR3: CASSVDRGRVGEKLFF. The DNA for the CDR3 is TGTGCCAGCAGCGTAGACCGAGGGAGGGTGGGAGAAAAACTGTTTTTT.

This chain uses TRBV28 with TRBJ2-1; 10 nucleotides line up with TRBD2. V lost 6 bases and J lost 5; bases outside the gene matches: 4. The germline CDR1 and CDR2 sequences are MDHEN and SYDVKM. This CDR3 is 14 amino acids long. CDR3 loop: CASSGTSVHNEQFF. CDR3 in DNA: TGTGCCAGCAGCGGGACTAGCGTACACAATGAGCAGTTCTTC.

V is TRBV4-2 and J is TRBJ1-5, with D possibly matching TRBD1 (6 bases). Between the trimmed V and J ends, which lost 1 base and 0 bases, there was a span of 7 bases. Germline V gene data show CDR1 as LGHNA and CDR2 as YNFKEQ. The CDR3 totals 15 residues. CDR3 in DNA: TGTGCCAGCAGCCAAGGGACAGATAGCAATCAGCCCCAGCATTTT. Its protein is CASSQGTDSNQPQHF.

The rearrangement uses TRBV10-2 and TRBJ2-3, with D possibly TRBD2 on 5 matching bases. The CDR3 sequence is 13 residues long. The V gene lost 6 bases and the J gene lost 5 bases, with 12 bases spanning the gap. Germline V gives CDR1 WSHSY, CDR2 SAAADI. The CDR3 is CASSRTGIDTQYF. CDR3 sequence (DNA): TGCGCCAGCAGCAGGACGGGGATAGATACGCAGTATTTT.

In this sample, this clone turned up a few times. The chain carries TRBV5-6 and TRBJ2-5; no firm D call. The germline V gene encodes CDR1 SGHDT and CDR2 YYEEEE. The germline V and J ends were trimmed by 4 bases and 1 base, with 11 bases remaining between them. This CDR3 comprises 14 residues. CDR3 nucleotide sequence: TGTGCCAGCAGCCGTCTGCCTACCCAAGAGACCCAGTACTTC. Its translation: CASSRLPTQETQYF.

The rearrangement joins TRBV4-2 to TRBJ2-7; the match to TRBD2 covers 8 bases. The J segment lost 0 bases and the V segment lost 0 bases, leaving 4 bases of the junction unmatched. This CDR3 has 16 amino acids. Germline V gene lookup returns CDR1 LGHNA and CDR2 YNFKEQ. The CDR3 reads CASSQDKTSGSYEQYF. CDR3 DNA: TGTGCCAGCAGCCAAGATAAAACTAGCGGCTCCTACGAGCAGTACTTC.

The CDR3 coding sequence is TGTGCCAGCAGACCAACCGGGACAGGGGGCCTCTATGGCTACACCTTC. Protein product: CASRPTGTGGLYGYTF. The V and J genes are TRBV3-1 (or the pseudogene TRBV3-2) and TRBJ1-2; 12 nucleotides line up with TRBD1. Trimming cost V 6 bases and J 4 bases; bases outside gene matches: 9. Per the germline V gene, CDR1 is LGHDT and CDR2 is YNNKEL (reference sequence). This CDR3 comprises 16 residues.

The chain uses TRBV3-1 (or the pseudogene TRBV3-2) and TRBJ2-3; 8 bases fit TRBD2. J was trimmed by 0 bases and V by 1 base; bases with no gene match: 3. Germline CDR1 reads LGHDT; CDR2 reads YNNKEL (reference sequence). The CDR3 length is 16 residues. The CDR3 loop is CASSQGGTRSTDTQYF. The CDR3 coding sequence is TGTGCCAGCAGCCAAGGAGGGACTAGGAGCACAGATACGCAGTATTTT.